The T cell receptor beta chain under discussion was sequenced for a study of type 1 regulatory T cells. Study-wide background: T-allo10 is an in vitro-generated, Tr1-enriched CD4 T cell product specific for alloantigen.

Note on this clonotype: Antigen unknown.

This CDR3 contains 16 residues. V shed 2 bases and J shed 10 bases, with 21 bases lying between them. Germline CDR1 and CDR2: SEHNR and FQNEAQ (reference sequence). T-allo10 cells from the graft donor were described as anergic, host-alloantigen-specific, and alloantigen-specific suppressors. A single record per CDR3 protein comes from TCRdb applying MiXCR to the reads. Of about 68,000 distinct CDR3 sequences listed, about 62% were seen once; the top ten hold less than 8.5%. This clonotype was obtained from a human donor in good health. The sequencing sample was made of cultured T cells, either the whole culture or a sorted T cell fraction (not recorded which). Subset denoted: Tr1-enriched cell product generated in vitro against host alloantigens. The chain uses TRBV7-9 and TRBJ2-1, with D possibly TRBD2 on 6 matching bases. The CDR3 loop reads CASSLHPRNSGQEQFF. The CDR3 nucleotides read TGTGCCAGCAGCTTACATCCCCGGAATAGCGGTCAGGAGCAGTTCTTC.